This record looks at one TCR beta chain sequence and its context. This entry is derived from a study of blood T cell repertoires in COVID-19. Looking at the study overall: COVID-19 samples collected from the United States, Italy and Spain covered acute and convalescent phases.

Study processing details: Amplification with reference gene primers provided the estimates of nucleated cell counts. The method was immunoSEQ multiplex PCR; TCRdb's version includes in-frame clones alone and lacks a portion of them. The DNA gave D and trimming, while V, J and clone size come from that table. This sample has about 150,000 clones; over 70% occur once, and the top ten carry approximately 6.2%. Germline CDR1 SGHRS, CDR2 YFSETQ. Unmatched junction bases numbered 5, after V lost 3 bases and J lost 4 bases. The CDR3 runs 14 residues. Material: peripheral blood. V gene TRBV5-1 combines with J gene TRBJ2-3; 7 bases are shared with TRBD1. The source is a man older than 75 with acute or convalescent COVID-19. Written as DNA, the CDR3 is TGCGCCAGCAGCTATGACAGGGTGGCAGATACGCAGTATTTT. Amino acids: CASSYDRVADTQYF.